This T cell receptor (beta chain) was recovered during a study of somatic mutations in cytotoxic T cells in rheumatoid arthritis. V was clipped by 1 base and J by 2 bases, with 8 bases between them. There are 14 residues in the CDR3. Germline assignment: CDR1 LGHNA and CDR2 YNFKEQ. Assay: immunoSEQ multiplex PCR; the TCRdb copy retains only in-frame clones and omits some. This sample carries some 11,000 clones, around 80% of them seen once, and the ten largest clones take around a third. This clone was detected only once. The antigen is undetermined. Regarding the study as a whole: CD8+ T cells showed clonality that did not differ significantly between patients with rheumatoid arthritis and age-matched healthy controls. Some patients, about an eighth of the 65, had a largest CD8+ clone that exceeded 20% of CD8+ cells.

Sequencing used CD8+ T cells sorted from blood. This rearrangement joins TRBV4-2 to TRBJ1-1; no clear D. The clonotype originates from an adult with rheumatoid arthritis. The CDR3 DNA reads TGTGCCAGCAGCCAAGGAGAGATAAACACTGAAGCTTTCTTT. It is translated as CASSQGEINTEAFF.